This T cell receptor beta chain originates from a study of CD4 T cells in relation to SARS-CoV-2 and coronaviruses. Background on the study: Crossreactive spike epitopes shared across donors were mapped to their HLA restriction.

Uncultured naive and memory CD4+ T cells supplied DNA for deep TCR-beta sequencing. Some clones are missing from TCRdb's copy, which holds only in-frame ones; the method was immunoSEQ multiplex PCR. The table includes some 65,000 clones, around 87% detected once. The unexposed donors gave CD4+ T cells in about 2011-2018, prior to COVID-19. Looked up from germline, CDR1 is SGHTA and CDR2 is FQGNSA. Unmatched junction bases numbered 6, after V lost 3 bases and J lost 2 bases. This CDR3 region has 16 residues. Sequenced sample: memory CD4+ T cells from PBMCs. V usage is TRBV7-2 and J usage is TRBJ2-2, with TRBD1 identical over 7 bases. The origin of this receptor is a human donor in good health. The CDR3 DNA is TGTGCCAGCAGCTTCTTCGCAGGGGGTAACACCGGGGAGCTGTTTTTT. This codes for CASSFFAGGNTGELFF.